Following are 5 T cell receptor beta chains from one sample sequenced in a study of control samples from healthy donors and cancer patients. This table comes from immunoSEQ multiplex PCR, and its TCRdb copy is limited to in-frame clones, with some not included. This repertoire shows around 55,000 clones, 89% found once; its top ten account for around 1.4%. The material sequenced was PBMCs. All receptors come from a man aged 40-55 years with colorectal cancer.

The chain uses TRBV7-2 and TRBJ2-1; 8 nucleotides match TRBD2. V shed 1 base and J 7 bases; nucleotides not matched to a gene: 6. Germline values: CDR1 SGHTA, CDR2 FQGNSA. CDR3 size: 15 residues. CDR3 protein: CASSLGSGSWNEQFF. CDR3 in DNA: TGTGCCAGCAGCTTAGGGAGCGGGAGTTGGAATGAGCAGTTCTTC. Full variable domain (rest looked up from reference TRBV7-2 and TRBJ2-1): GAGVSQSPSNKVTEKGKDVELRCDPISGHTALYWYRQSLGQGLEFLIYFQGNSAPDKSGLPSDRFSAERTGGSVSTLTIQRTQQEDSAVYLCASSLGSGSWNEQFFGPGTRLTVL.

The gene calls are TRBV7-9 and TRBJ2-3, with TRBD2 matching 11 bases. V dropped 2 bases and J dropped 0; count of bases not matched to a gene: 4. The germline CDR1 and CDR2 sequences are SEHNR and FQNEAQ (reference sequence). The CDR3 loop spans 17 amino acids. CDR3 sequence (DNA): TGTGCCAGCAGCTTAAACCTAGCGGGAGGTAGCACAGATACGCAGTATTTT. Protein: CASSLNLAGGSTDTQYF.

This clone was picked up a small number of times. At the DNA level, this CDR3 is encoded by other sequences in the same sample as well. The chain carries TRBV9 and TRBJ1-6; 7 bases fit TRBD1. V shed 5 bases, J shed 7 bases, and the junction held 3 bases outside the gene matches. The CDR3 consists of 13 residues. Per the germline V gene, CDR1 is SGDLS and CDR2 is YYNGEE. Here the CDR3 reads CASSRTGNSPLHF. In nucleotides, the CDR3 is TGTGCCAGCAGTAGGACAGGAAATTCACCCCTCCACTTT.

This clone showed up just once. The chain combines TRBV6-5 with TRBJ2-7, with 7 bases that match TRBD1. The V segment lost 5 bases and the J segment 2 bases; nucleotides outside the gene matches: 6. CDR1 is MNHEY, CDR2 SVGAGI, per germline. The CDR3 extends over 14 amino acids. The chain's CDR3 is CASSHPGGAYEQYF. Written as DNA, the CDR3 is TGTGCCAGCAGTCACCCAGGGGGTGCCTACGAGCAGTACTTC.

This clone was seen once. The gene calls are TRBV10-2 and TRBJ2-2; 7 nucleotides align to TRBD1. The CDR3 runs to 15 residues. Germline CDR1 WSHSY, CDR2 SAAADI. The trim removed 8 bases at V and 4 bases at J, leaving 10 bases unmatched. The CDR3 spells CASYQRTGPTGELFF. CDR3 bases: TGCGCCAGCTATCAAAGGACAGGACCCACCGGGGAGCTGTTTTTT.